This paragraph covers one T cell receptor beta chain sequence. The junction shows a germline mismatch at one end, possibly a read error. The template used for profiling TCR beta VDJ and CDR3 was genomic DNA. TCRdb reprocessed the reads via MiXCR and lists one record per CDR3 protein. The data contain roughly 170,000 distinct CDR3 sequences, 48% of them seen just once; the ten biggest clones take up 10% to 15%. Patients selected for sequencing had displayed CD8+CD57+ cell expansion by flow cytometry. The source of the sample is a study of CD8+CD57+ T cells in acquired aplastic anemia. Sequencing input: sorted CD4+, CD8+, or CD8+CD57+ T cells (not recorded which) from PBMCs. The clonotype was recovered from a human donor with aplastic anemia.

CDR3: CASSFNAYELYF. The CDR3 DNA is TGTGCCAGCAGCTTCAACGCTTACGAGCTGTACTTC. J is TRBJ2-7 and V is TRBV7-9; D is unresolved. This CDR3 region has 12 residues. Per the germline V gene, CDR1 is SEHNR and CDR2 is FQNEAQ (reference sequence).